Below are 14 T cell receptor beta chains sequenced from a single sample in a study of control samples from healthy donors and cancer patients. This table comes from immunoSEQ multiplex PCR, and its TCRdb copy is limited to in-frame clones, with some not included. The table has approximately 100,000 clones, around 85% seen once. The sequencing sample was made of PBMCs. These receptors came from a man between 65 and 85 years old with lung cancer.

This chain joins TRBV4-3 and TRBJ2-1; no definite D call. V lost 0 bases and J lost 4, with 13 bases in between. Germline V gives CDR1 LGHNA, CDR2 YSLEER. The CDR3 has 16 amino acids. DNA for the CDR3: TGCGCCAGCAGCCAAGATCGACTTACTGCTTACAATGAGCAGTTCTTC. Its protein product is CASSQDRLTAYNEQFF.

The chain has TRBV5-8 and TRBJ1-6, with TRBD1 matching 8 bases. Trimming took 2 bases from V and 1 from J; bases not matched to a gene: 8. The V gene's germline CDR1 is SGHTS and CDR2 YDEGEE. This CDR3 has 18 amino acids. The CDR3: CASSFVTGAFSYNSPLHF. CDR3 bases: TGTGCCAGCAGCTTTGTGACAGGGGCGTTTTCCTATAATTCACCCCTCCACTTT.

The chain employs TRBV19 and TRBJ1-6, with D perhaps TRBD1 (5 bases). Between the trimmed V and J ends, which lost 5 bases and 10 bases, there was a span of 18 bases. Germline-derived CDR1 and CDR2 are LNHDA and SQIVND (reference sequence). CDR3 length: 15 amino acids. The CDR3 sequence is CASSPTGTSTSPLHF. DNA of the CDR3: TGTGCCAGTAGTCCAACCGGGACCTCTACGTCACCCCTCCACTTT.

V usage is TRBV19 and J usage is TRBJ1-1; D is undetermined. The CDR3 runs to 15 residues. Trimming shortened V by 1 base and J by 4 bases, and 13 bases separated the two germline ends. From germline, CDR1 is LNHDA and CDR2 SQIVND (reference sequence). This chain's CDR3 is CASSIGGSRGTEAFF. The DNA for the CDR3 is TGTGCCAGTAGTATAGGTGGGTCCCGGGGCACTGAAGCTTTCTTT. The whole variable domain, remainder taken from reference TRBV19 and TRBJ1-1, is DGGITQSPKYLFRKEGQNVTLSCEQNLNHDAMYWYRQDPGQGLRLIYYSQIVNDFQKGDIAEGYSVSREKKESFPLTVTSAQKNPTAFYLCASSIGGSRGTEAFFGQGTRLTVV.

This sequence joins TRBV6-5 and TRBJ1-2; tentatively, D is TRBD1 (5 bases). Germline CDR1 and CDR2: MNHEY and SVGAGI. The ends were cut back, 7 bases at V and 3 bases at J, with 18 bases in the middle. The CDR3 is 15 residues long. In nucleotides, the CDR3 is TGTGCCAGCAAGGTTGGCAGGGCGGGAGACTATGGCTACACCTTC. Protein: CASKVGRAGDYGYTF.

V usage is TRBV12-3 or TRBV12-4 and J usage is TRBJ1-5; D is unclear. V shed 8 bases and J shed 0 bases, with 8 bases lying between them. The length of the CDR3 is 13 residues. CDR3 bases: TGTGCCAGCCGCCGGGGTAGCAATCAGCCCCAGCATTTT. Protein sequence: CASRRGSNQPQHF.

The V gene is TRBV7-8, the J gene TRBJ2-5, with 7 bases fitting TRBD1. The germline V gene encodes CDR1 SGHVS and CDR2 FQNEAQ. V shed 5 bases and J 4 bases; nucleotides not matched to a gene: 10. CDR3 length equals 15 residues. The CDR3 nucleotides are TGTGCCAGCAGCCTACTACAGGGGCTGGGAGAGACCCAGTACTTC. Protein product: CASSLLQGLGETQYF.

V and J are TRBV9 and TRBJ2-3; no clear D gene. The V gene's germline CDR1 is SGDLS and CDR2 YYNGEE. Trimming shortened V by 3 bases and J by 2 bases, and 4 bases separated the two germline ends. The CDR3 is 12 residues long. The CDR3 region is CASSGNTDTQYF. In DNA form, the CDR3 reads TGTGCCAGCAGCGGCAACACAGATACGCAGTATTTT.

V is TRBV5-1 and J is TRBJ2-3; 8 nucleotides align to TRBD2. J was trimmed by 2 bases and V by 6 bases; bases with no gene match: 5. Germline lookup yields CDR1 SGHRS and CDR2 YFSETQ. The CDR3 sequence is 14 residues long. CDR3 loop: CASTGGGPTDTQYF. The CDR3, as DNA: TGCGCCAGCACGGGAGGGGGACCCACAGATACGCAGTATTTT.

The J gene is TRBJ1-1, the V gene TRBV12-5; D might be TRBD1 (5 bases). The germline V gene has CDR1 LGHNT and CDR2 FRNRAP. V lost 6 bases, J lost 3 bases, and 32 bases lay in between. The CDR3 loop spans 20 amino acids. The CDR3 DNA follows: TGTGCTAGTGGCCTAGCTCGGGGGGGTACCCATACGGACCTTTACACTGAAGCTTTCTTT. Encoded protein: CASGLARGGTHTDLYTEAFF.

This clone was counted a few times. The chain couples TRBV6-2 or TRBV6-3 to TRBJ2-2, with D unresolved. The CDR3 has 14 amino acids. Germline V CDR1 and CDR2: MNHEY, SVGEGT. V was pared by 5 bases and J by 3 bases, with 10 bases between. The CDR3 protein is CASSPRADTGELFF. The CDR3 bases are TGTGCCAGCAGTCCCCGGGCAGACACCGGGGAGCTGTTTTTT.

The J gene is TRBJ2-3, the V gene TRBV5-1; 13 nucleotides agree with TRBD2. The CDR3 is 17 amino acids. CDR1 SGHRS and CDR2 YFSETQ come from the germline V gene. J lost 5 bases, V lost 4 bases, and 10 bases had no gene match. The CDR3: CASSPPGLAGSRDTQYF. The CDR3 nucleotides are TGCGCCAGCAGCCCTCCGGGACTAGCGGGGTCGAGAGATACGCAGTATTTT.

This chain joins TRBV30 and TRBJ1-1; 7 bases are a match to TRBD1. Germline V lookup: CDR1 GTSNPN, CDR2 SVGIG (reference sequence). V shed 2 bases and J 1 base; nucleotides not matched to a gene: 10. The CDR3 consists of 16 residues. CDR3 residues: CAWSTPYRGGNTEAFF. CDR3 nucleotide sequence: TGTGCCTGGAGTACCCCATACAGGGGAGGGAACACTGAAGCTTTCTTT.

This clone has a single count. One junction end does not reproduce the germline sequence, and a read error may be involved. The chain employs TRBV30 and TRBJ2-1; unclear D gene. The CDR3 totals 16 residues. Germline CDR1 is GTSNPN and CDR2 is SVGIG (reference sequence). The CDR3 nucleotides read TGTGCCTGGGGTGTGATGTCCCAAGGCTCCTACAATGAGCAGTTCTTC. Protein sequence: CAWGVMSQGSYNEQFF. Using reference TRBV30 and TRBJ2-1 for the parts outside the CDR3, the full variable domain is SQTIHQWPATLVQPVGSPLSLECTVEGTSNPNLYWYRQAAGRGLQLLFYSVGIGQISSEVPQNLSASRPQDRQFILSSKKLLLSDSGFYLCAWGVMSQGSYNEQFFGPGTRLTVL.